The next 22 T cell receptor beta chains were all read from a single sample in a study of CD8+CD57+ T cells in acquired aplastic anemia. The template used for profiling TCR beta VDJ and CDR3 was genomic DNA. MiXCR was run by TCRdb on the reads, yielding one entry per CDR3 protein. The repertoire has just over 400,000 distinct CDR3 sequences, 65% to 80% of them found once; the top ten carry less than 4%. Sequenced input: sorted CD4+, CD8+, or CD8+CD57+ T cells (not recorded which) from PBMCs. Receptor source: a human donor in good health, serving as a control.

The chain employs TRBV20-1 and TRBJ1-2; tentative D call: TRBD1 (6 bases). Per the germline V gene, CDR1 is DFQATT and CDR2 is SNEGSKA (reference sequence). Trimming left V 1 base short and J 6 bases short, with 15 bases between. CDR3 length: 14 residues. The DNA for the CDR3 is TGCAGTGCTAGAGGACAGGCGGGGCCCGATGGCTACACCTTC. This sequence encodes CSARGQAGPDGYTF.

This clonotype is a singleton in its sample. The CDR3 protein is CSASHPGHFGHEQFF. CDR3 nucleotides: TGCAGTGCTAGCCACCCGGGGCATTTCGGGCATGAGCAGTTCTTC. This chain uses TRBV20-1 with TRBJ2-1; D is perhaps TRBD1 or TRBD2 (5 bases each). CDR1 and CDR2 from the germline V gene are DFQATT and SNEGSKA (reference sequence). The CDR3 sequence is 15 residues long. V lost 3 bases, J lost 8 bases, and 20 bases lay in between.

A word on this clonotype: Because it lacks the conserved phenylalanine or tryptophan at the end, this CDR3 is likely a read error. Because the CDR3's place on the DNA is in doubt, the DNA is left out and the CDR3 is given as listed by TCRdb. V is TRBV7-2 and J is TRBJ2-5; TRBD2 was called by the table and not checked on the DNA. Ends included, the CDR3 has 13 residues. The germline gives CDR1 SGHTA, CDR2 FQGNSA. The CDR3: CASSGTAKDYEQY.

This clonotype was found once. The V gene is TRBV20-1, the J gene TRBJ2-7; 8 bases map to TRBD2. Losses at the gene ends were 2 bases for V and 2 bases for J; bases not matched to a gene: 11. Germline-derived CDR1 and CDR2 are DFQATT and SNEGSKA (reference sequence). The CDR3 runs to 16 residues. CDR3 sequence (DNA): TGCAGTGCTAGAAATCCAGGACTAGCTCCTACCTACGAGCAGTACTTC. This translates into CSARNPGLAPTYEQYF.

CDR3 region: CSRGQGRQPQQYF. CDR3 nucleotides: TGCAGTAGGGGACAGGGGAGGCAGCCCCAGCAGTACTTC. The V call is TRBV20-1, the J call TRBJ2-7, with TRBD1 matching over 10 bases. After removal of 8 bases from V and 8 bases from J, the junction contained 12 bases not matched to a gene. CDR1 and CDR2 from the germline V gene are DFQATT and SNEGSKA (reference sequence). The CDR3 length is 13 residues.

This clonotype was counted many times. The chain combines TRBV30 with TRBJ1-5; no reliable D call. This CDR3 has 14 amino acids. V lost 1 base and J lost 8, with 15 bases in between. The V gene's germline CDR1 is GTSNPN and CDR2 SVGIG (reference sequence). CDR3 sequence (DNA): TGTGCCTGGAGTGATCGAGGGTGGCGGGAGCCCCAGCATTTT. Its translation is CAWSDRGWREPQHF.

The rearrangement joins TRBV10-3 to TRBJ2-7; D ambiguous. The V end was cut by 10 bases, the J end by 2 bases, with 18 bases between. The length of the CDR3 is 14 residues. The germline V gene encodes CDR1 ENHRY and CDR2 SYGVKD. The CDR3 region is CASGPPQPPYEQYF. The CDR3, as DNA: TGTGCCAGCGGACCTCCACAACCACCCTACGAGCAGTACTTC.

This clonotype was found many times. The genes are TRBV20-1 and TRBJ2-1, with TRBD2 matching 9 bases. The CDR3 totals 15 residues. J was trimmed by 2 bases and V by 1 base; bases with no gene match: 3. CDR1 and CDR2 from the germline V gene are DFQATT and SNEGSKA (reference sequence). The CDR3 region is CSARGGGAAYNEQFF. The CDR3 nucleotides are TGCAGTGCTAGAGGCGGGGGGGCCGCCTACAATGAGCAGTTCTTC.

Details on this clonotype: Germline is not matched at one junction end, which may reflect a read error. This chain links TRBV5-4 with TRBJ2-5, with D perhaps TRBD1 (5 bases). Germline lookup yields CDR1 SGHNT and CDR2 YYREEE (reference sequence). The CDR3 is made up of 13 amino acids. CDR3 bases: TGCGCCAGCAGCTTGGACACGCAAGAGACCCAGTACTTC. It codes for CASSLDTQETQYF.

This clonotype was recorded only once. V is TRBV5-5 and J is TRBJ1-2; TRBD1 matches 8 bases. Losses at the gene ends were 4 bases for V and 3 bases for J; bases not matched to a gene: 8. In germline, CDR1 is SGHKS, CDR2 YYEKEE (reference sequence). This CDR3 comprises 15 residues. The CDR3 nucleotides read TGTGCCAGCAGCCTGGTCGGGACAGGATACTATGGCTACACCTTC. Translated: CASSLVGTGYYGYTF.

To note about this clonotype: One end of the junction varies from germline; a read error may be responsible. The chain is built from TRBV5-1 and TRBJ1-5; D possibly corresponds to TRBD1 (5 bases). This CDR3 spans 13 amino acids. The germline V gene has CDR1 SGHRS and CDR2 YFSETQ. The CDR3 region is CASSLGGADAQHF. The CDR3 nucleotides read TGTGCCAGCAGCTTAGGAGGGGCGGACGCCCAGCATTTT. Looking up the rest from reference TRBV5-1 and TRBJ1-5 gives the full variable domain: KAGVTQTPRYLIKTRGQQVTLSCSPISGHRSVSWYQQTPGQGLQFLFEYFSETQRNKGNFPGRFSGRQFSNSRSEMNVSTLELGDSALYLCASSLGGADAQHFGDGTRLSIL.

The rearrangement uses TRBV15 and TRBJ1-4; D gene ambiguous. The CDR3 spans 16 residues. Trimming pared 1 base from V and 3 bases from J, leaving 12 bases between. The germline V gene has CDR1 LNHNV and CDR2 YYDKDF (reference sequence). The CDR3 spells CATSRGSRFSNEKLFF. CDR3 DNA: TGTGCCACCAGCAGAGGCAGCAGGTTTTCTAATGAAAAACTGTTTTTT.

The rearrangement joins TRBV7-2 to TRBJ2-7; D perhaps matches TRBD1 (6 bases). V was pared by 0 bases and J by 10 bases, with 22 bases between. The length of the CDR3 is 16 residues. CDR1 and CDR2 (germline): SGHTA, FQGNSA. CDR3 sequence: CASSLAQRGGGQRQYF. The CDR3 DNA is TGTGCCAGCAGCTTAGCCCAAAGGGGTGGGGGCCAACGTCAGTACTTC.

The genes are TRBV9 and TRBJ1-1, with TRBD1 as a possible D gene (6 bases). Germline CDR1 is SGDLS and CDR2 is YYNGEE. This CDR3 has 15 residues. V was pared by 6 bases and J by 12 bases, with 27 bases between. This CDR3 reads CASTKPQGGPPLPFF. Written as DNA, the CDR3 is TGTGCCAGCACCAAACCACAGGGAGGGCCGCCCCTCCCTTTCTTT.

The chain couples TRBV5-1 to TRBJ1-2; 7 bases map to TRBD1. V gave up 6 bases and J gave up 5 bases; unmatched junction bases: 7. Per germline, CDR1 SGHRS and CDR2 YFSETQ. This CDR3 contains 13 residues. Here the CDR3 DNA reads TGCGCCAGCACGCCGGGACAGAAGTATGGCTACACCTTC. Amino acids: CASTPGQKYGYTF.

This clonotype was recorded at least ten times. The V and J genes are TRBV25-1 and TRBJ1-6; 7 bases agree with TRBD1. The CDR3 covers 16 residues. Germline assignment: CDR1 MGHDK and CDR2 SYGVNS. The V and J ends lost 3 bases and 2 bases, in that order; junction bases with no gene match: 4. CDR3 in DNA: TGTGCCAGCAGTGAGTCCCAGGGGGCCTATAATTCACCCCTCCACTTT. Its protein product is CASSESQGAYNSPLHF.

This clonotype showed up many times. The chain employs TRBV20-1 and TRBJ1-2, with D perhaps TRBD1 (6 bases). Deletions cut 2 bases from V and 0 bases from J, with 13 bases between. Germline assignment: CDR1 DFQATT and CDR2 SNEGSKA (reference sequence). CDR3 size: 15 residues. The CDR3 sequence: CSARLTGQTNYGYTF. CDR3 DNA sequence: TGCAGTGCTAGACTGACTGGACAGACTAACTATGGCTACACCTTC.

The rearrangement joins TRBV7-3 to TRBJ2-5; no clear D gene. The J call may be in error: the DNA end matches TRBJ2-7 better. The germline gives CDR1 SGHTA, CDR2 FQGTGA. CDR3 length: 18 residues. CDR3 in amino acids: CASSTNQNNSHLYYEQYF. CDR3 sequence (DNA): TGTGCCAGCAGCACGAACCAAAATAACTCACACCTCTACTACGAGCAGTACTTC.

This sequence joins TRBV7-9 and TRBJ2-7; 12 bases fit TRBD2. Germline loops: CDR1 SEHNR, CDR2 FQNEAQ (reference sequence). This CDR3 spans 17 amino acids. V dropped 1 base and J dropped 6; count of bases not matched to a gene: 10. The CDR3 sequence is CASSLGSSGGAVSEQYF. CDR3 nucleotide sequence: TGTGCCAGCAGCTTAGGGTCTAGCGGGGGGGCTGTTTCCGAGCAGTACTTC.

At least ten counts were recorded for this clonotype. The J gene is TRBJ1-1, the V gene TRBV3-1; D is undetermined. Germline assignment: CDR1 LGHDT and CDR2 YNNKEL (reference sequence). With 4 bases removed from V and 6 bases from J, the gap between germline ends came to 15 bases. The CDR3 is made up of 14 amino acids. CDR3 residues: CASSLIEGRAEAFF. The DNA of the CDR3 is TGTGCCAGCAGCCTAATTGAGGGTAGGGCTGAAGCTTTCTTT.

This chain connects TRBV11-2 to TRBJ1-1, with D hard to call. This CDR3 comprises 13 residues. Germline CDR1 is SGHAT and CDR2 is FQNNGV. V lost 4 bases, J lost 1 base, and 7 bases lay in between. The CDR3 reads CASSSAWNTEAFF. DNA for the CDR3: TGTGCCAGCAGCTCGGCCTGGAACACTGAAGCTTTCTTT.

This clonotype was seen many times. V usage is TRBV6-5 and J usage is TRBJ1-2; no definite D call. The germline V and J ends were trimmed by 10 bases and 4 bases, with 10 bases remaining between them. The germline CDR1 and CDR2 sequences are MNHEY and SVGAGI. The CDR3 consists of 11 residues. The CDR3 DNA sequence: TGTGCCACCGAACACAGCTATGGCTACACCTTC. Protein: CATEHSYGYTF.